This TCR beta chain was profiled in a study of molecular identifiers for immune sequencing clone quantification. TCRdb re-called the PCR reads through MiXCR, storing one row per CDR3 protein. The sample lists some 590,000 distinct CDR3 sequences; roughly 23% were seen once. Using a CD8+CD4-CCR7+CD45RA+ phenotype, naive CD8 T cells were sorted. At least ten counts were recorded for this clonotype. This sequence originates from a human donor in good health. Some libraries in this study had Jurkat cell RNA spiked in. The material sequenced was naive CD8+ T cells from blood, with Jurkat cell RNA spiked in. The subset is: FACS-sorted CD8+CD4-CCR7+CD45RA+ naive T cells.

The CDR3 protein is CSAGPTRRPDTQYF. CDR3 DNA: TGCAGTGCTGGCCCGACTCGGCGCCCAGATACGCAGTATTTT. The V and J genes are TRBV20-1 and TRBJ2-3, with D unclear. Germline CDR1 is DFQATT and CDR2 is SNEGSKA (reference sequence). V was pared by 5 bases and J by 4 bases, with 16 bases between. CDR3 length equals 14 residues.